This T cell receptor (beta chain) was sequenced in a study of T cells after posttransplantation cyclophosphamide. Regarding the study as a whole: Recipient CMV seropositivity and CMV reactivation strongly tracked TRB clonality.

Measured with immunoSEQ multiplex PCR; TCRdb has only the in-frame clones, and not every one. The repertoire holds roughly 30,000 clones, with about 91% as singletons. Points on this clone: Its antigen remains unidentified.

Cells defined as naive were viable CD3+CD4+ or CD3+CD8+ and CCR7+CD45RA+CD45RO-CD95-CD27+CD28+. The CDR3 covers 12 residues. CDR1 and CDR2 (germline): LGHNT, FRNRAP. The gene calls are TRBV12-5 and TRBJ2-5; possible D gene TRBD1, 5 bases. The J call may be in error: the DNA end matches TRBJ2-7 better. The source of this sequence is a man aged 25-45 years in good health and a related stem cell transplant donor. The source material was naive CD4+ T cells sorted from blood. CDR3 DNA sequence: TGTGCTAGTGGTCCCCAGGGCTTCGAGCAGTACTTC. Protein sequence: CASGPQGFEQYF.